Sequencing of this TCR beta chain was carried out in a study of cytomegalovirus exposure and HLA in healthy donors. The study ran its PCR with 60 Vbeta and 13 Jbeta primers. Data came from immunoSEQ multiplex PCR; TCRdb stores just in-frame clones and leaves some out. Counted here are under 110,000 clones, approximately 74% occurring once; the ten biggest clones make up approximately 2.1%. Every donor was a healthy person donating bone marrow. Donors had nominal health at sampling but likely had unrecorded immune exposures. There are a few counts of this clone. The CDR3 is 13 amino acids. Germline V lookup: CDR1 SGHTA, CDR2 FQGNSA. V was clipped by 5 bases and J by 3 bases; unmatched bases: 3.

Sequencing was done on a sample of PBMCs. This TCR was sampled from a woman in her forties in good health and CMV-seronegative. The chain joins TRBV7-2 to TRBJ2-7, with 8 bases fitting TRBD1. The CDR3 loop is CASSKGTGYEQYF. The CDR3 DNA is TGTGCCAGCAGCAAAGGGACAGGCTACGAGCAGTACTTC.